A selection of T cell receptor beta chains follows, all from one sample in a study of shared clonotypes between healthy human individuals. TCRdb's table, derived via immunoSEQ multiplex PCR, lists solely in-frame clones and lacks some. Of 2 million to 2.5 million clones in the sample, more than 90% were seen once. The sequencing input was naive CD4+ T cells sorted from blood. The receptors derive from a man younger than 35 in good health. The CDR3 runs from the conserved cysteine through the conserved F or W. D genes are given only for firm matches. Size is stated for part of the rows, as once, few or many counts, or as a class when the clone is expanded.

CASSSPGQGTYEQYF	TGTGCCAGCAGTTCGCCGGGACAGGGAACCTACGAGCAGTACTTC	TRBD1	.	TRBV28	TRBJ2-7
CASGSSHSEAFF	TGTGCTAGTGGTTCTTCCCACAGTGAAGCTTTCTTT	.	once	TRBV12-5	TRBJ1-1
CAWSVGSSGSAKSSYNEQFF	TGTGCCTGGAGTGTAGGGTCCAGCGGGAGCGCCAAATCCTCCTACAATGAGCAGTTCTTC	TRBD2	.	TRBV30	TRBJ2-1
CASSLGARTEAFF	TGTGCCAGCAGTTTGGGGGCTAGAACTGAAGCTTTCTTT	.	.	TRBV28	TRBJ1-1
CASSFRTGPYEQYF	TGTGCCAGCAGTTTCCGGACAGGGCCCTACGAGCAGTACTTC	TRBD1	.	TRBV27	TRBJ2-7
CASSLSGETQYF	TGTGCCAGCAGCCTTAGCGGGGAGACCCAGTACTTC	TRBD2	.	TRBV9	TRBJ2-5
CASSFRGDPNTEAFF	TGTGCCAGCAGCTTCAGGGGGGACCCAAACACTGAAGCTTTCTTT	TRBD1	.	TRBV7-2	TRBJ1-1
CASSDTGQTRYNEQFF	TGTGCCAGCAGTGATACAGGGCAGACTCGCTACAATGAGCAGTTCTTC	.	.	TRBV25-1	TRBJ2-1
CASSPTSGRVQQYF	TGTGCCAGCAGCCCGACTAGCGGGAGAGTGCAGCAGTACTTC	TRBD2	.	TRBV7-6	TRBJ2-7
CASSLTYGKGARETQYF	TGTGCCAGCAGCTTAACGTATGGAAAGGGGGCGCGAGAGACCCAGTACTTC	TRBD1	.	TRBV5-6	TRBJ2-5
CASRRQANTEAFF	TGTGCCAGCAGGCGACAGGCGAACACTGAAGCTTTCTTT	.	.	TRBV28	TRBJ1-1
CASSPPGQKNYEQYF	TGTGCCAGCAGTCCCCCGGGACAGAAGAACTACGAGCAGTACTTC	TRBD1	.	TRBV27	TRBJ2-7
CASSLLSRAPRQYF	TGTGCCAGCAGTTTACTTTCGAGGGCCCCGAGGCAGTACTTC	.	.	TRBV27	TRBJ2-7
CASSRADTQYF	TGTGCCAGCAGTCGAGCAGATACGCAGTATTTT	.	.	TRBV2	TRBJ2-3
CASSSGTGGAGFLTEAFF	TGTGCCAGCAGCTCCGGGACAGGGGGCGCCGGGTTTTTAACCGAAGCTTTCTTT	TRBD1	once	TRBV5-6	TRBJ1-1
CASSNGQGATEAFF	TGCGCCAGCAGCAACGGACAGGGGGCAACTGAAGCTTTCTTT	TRBD1	.	TRBV5-1	TRBJ1-1
CASSLPNPTANYGYTF	TGTGCCAGCAGTTTACCCAACCCAACAGCTAACTATGGCTACACCTTC	.	.	TRBV28	TRBJ1-2
CASTLGVSSYNSPLHF	TGTGCCAGCACCCTCGGGGTGAGCTCCTATAATTCACCCCTCCACTTT	.	.	TRBV9	TRBJ1-6
CASSFRQNTQYF	TGTGCCAGCAGTTTCCGCCAGAATACGCAGTATTTT	.	.	TRBV28	TRBJ2-3
CASSQDSYGYTF	TGTGCCAGCAGCCAAGACAGTTATGGCTACACCTTC	.	.	TRBV4-2	TRBJ1-2
CASSQLTGTATGEQYF	TGTGCCAGCTCACAACTTACCGGGACCGCGACAGGAGAGCAGTACTTC	.	.	TRBV18	TRBJ2-7
CASSSYSGSTEAFF	TGTGCCAGCAGCTCATATTCAGGGTCCACTGAAGCTTTCTTT	.	once	TRBV7-9	TRBJ1-1
CASSETGQGPYGYTF	TGTGCCAGTAGTGAAACGGGACAGGGGCCTTATGGCTACACCTTC	TRBD1	.	TRBV19	TRBJ1-2
CASSPDGRGRAEAFF	TGTGCCAGCAGCCCAGACGGCAGGGGGAGAGCTGAAGCTTTCTTT	TRBD1	once	TRBV7-2	TRBJ1-1